This is a list of T cell receptor beta chains from one sample in a study of neurological immune-mediated disorders. TCRdb re-called the 5' RACE reads through MiXCR, storing one row per CDR3 protein. The repertoire holds roughly 31,000 distinct CDR3 sequences, with 20% to 25% as singletons. The sequencing input was CD4+ T cells from blood. The receptors originated from a man aged 45 to 65 with HTLV-1-associated myelopathy (HAM/TSP). CDR3s include the opening cysteine and the closing phenylalanine or tryptophan. Fields, in order: J gene, clone size, D gene, V gene, CDR3 DNA, CDR3 protein. D genes are given only for firm matches. The size of a clone is reported for some rows only, either as once, few or many, or as a class for expanded clones.

TRBJ2-7 | many | NA | TRBV11-2 | TGTGCCAGCAGCTTAGGGCCGAACTACGAGCAGTACTTC | CASSLGPNYEQYF
TRBJ1-6 | large | NA | TRBV5-1 | TGCGCCAGCAGCTCCTCGGGGCCTTATAATTCACCCCTCCACTTT | CASSSSGPYNSPLHF
TRBJ2-5 | many | NA | TRBV7-2 | TGTGCCAGCAGCCCCCAGGGCGGGGCTCCAGAGACCCAGTACTTC | CASSPQGGAPETQYF
TRBJ2-2 | once | TRBD1 | TRBV5-5 | TGTGCCAGCAGCTGGGGACAGGGAATTAACACCGGGGAGCTGTTTTTT | CASSWGQGINTGELFF
TRBJ2-1 | once | TRBD1 | TRBV7-2 | TGTGCCAGCAGCTTAGTATCCTCACAGGGGGCCAATGAGCAGTTCTTC | CASSLVSSQGANEQFF
TRBJ2-7 | many | NA | TRBV20-1 | TGCAGTGCTCGACAATCACCCCTCAATGGGCGCGAGCAGTACTTC | CSARQSPLNGREQYF
TRBJ1-2 | NA | NA | TRBV6-2/TRBV6-3 | TGTGCCAGCAGTTACGACAGGACGAGGGGCTACACCTTC | CASSYDRTRGYTF
TRBJ1-3 | many | NA | TRBV7-9 | TGTGCCAGCAGACAAACAGGGTACTCTGGAAACACCATATATTTT | CASRQTGYSGNTIYF
TRBJ2-5 | many | NA | TRBV20-1 | TGCAGTGCTAACGACAGAGGAGAGACCCAGTACTTC | CSANDRGETQYF
TRBJ2-1 | NA | TRBD2 | TRBV6-5 | TGTGCCAGCAGTTCACCCGGGACTAGGATCAGCAATGAGCAGTTCTTC | CASSSPGTRISNEQFF
TRBJ1-2 | many | NA | TRBV10-2 | TGCGCCAGCGTGGGGGCGGGCGGCTACACCTTC | CASVGAGGYTF
TRBJ1-4 | NA | NA | TRBV5-1 | TGCGCCAGCAGCTCACCCACAGGGAGGCCCCGGGAATCCGAAAAACTGTTTTTT | CASSSPTGRPRESEKLFF
TRBJ1-3 | many | NA | TRBV5-6 | TGTGCCAGCAGCTCCATGGTTGGAAACACCATATATTTT | CASSSMVGNTIYF
TRBJ2-4 | NA | NA | TRBV5-1 | TGCGCCAGCAGCGTCGACGGGACCCCAAACATTCAGTACTTC | CASSVDGTPNIQYF
TRBJ2-7 | many | NA | TRBV9 | TGTGCCAGCAGCGTAGCTAAGCCCCAGGGCCCCAGCTCCTACGAGCAGTACTTC | CASSVAKPQGPSSYEQYF
TRBJ1-1 | once | NA | TRBV30 | TGTGCCTGGAGTGCGGCCCGGACGGTGAACACTGAAGCTTTCTTT | CAWSAARTVNTEAFF
TRBJ1-1 | many | NA | TRBV3-1 | TGTGCCAGCAGCCAAGTAAGTTGGGGGTTCACTGAAGCTTTCTTT | CASSQVSWGFTEAFF
TRBJ2-7 | many | TRBD2 | TRBV7-8 | TGTGCCAGCAGCTTAGTTATTCTAGCGGGAAGTTCCTACGAGCAGTACTTC | CASSLVILAGSSYEQYF
TRBJ2-7 | NA | TRBD1 | TRBV20-1 | TGCAGTGCTATGGACCTTGACAGGGATGCCGAGCAGTACTTC | CSAMDLDRDAEQYF
TRBJ2-2 | large | TRBD2 | TRBV5-1 | TGCGCCAGCAGCTTGAGCGGGGGCGGGGAGCTGTTTTTT | CASSLSGGGELFF
TRBJ2-1 | many | NA | TRBV5-1 | TGCGCCAGCAGCTCCGAAGACGGGAGCTCCTACAATGAGCAGTTCTTC | CASSSEDGSSYNEQFF
TRBJ1-1 | many | NA | TRBV10-3 | TGTGCCATCGCGCTCGAGCAGAACACTGAAGCTTTCTTT | CAIALEQNTEAFF
TRBJ1-1 | many | TRBD1 | TRBV15 | TGTGCCACCAGCGGACAGGGTCTAGGAGCTTTCTTT | CATSGQGLGAFF
TRBJ1-4 | many | TRBD1 | TRBV25-1 | TGTGCCAGCAGTGACTACAGGGGGCTGAGTAATGAAAAACTGTTTTTT | CASSDYRGLSNEKLFF
TRBJ1-4 | NA | TRBD1 | TRBV14 | TGTGACAGCAGCCAAGGGGGCGTCCAAGAAAAACTGTTTTTT | CDSSQGGVQEKLFF
TRBJ2-7 | medium-sized | TRBD1 | TRBV10-1 | TGCGCCAGCAGCGGGAACAGGGGCTACGAGCAGTACTTC | CASSGNRGYEQYF
TRBJ1-1 | NA | NA | TRBV19 | TGTGCCAGTAGTATTTTCTACGGCAATGAAGCTTTCTTT | CASSIFYGNEAFF
TRBJ1-5 | many | TRBD1 | TRBV7-9 | TGTGCCAGCAGCTTAGCGGTTACCACCGGGACAGGGGTTTCTGGACAGCCCCAGCATTTT | CASSLAVTTGTGVSGQPQHF
TRBJ1-2 | many | TRBD1 | TRBV9 | TGTGCCAGCACCCCAGAGGGGGACAGGGTTTTCAACTATGGCTACACCTTC | CASTPEGDRVFNYGYTF
TRBJ1-1 | NA | NA | TRBV14 | TGTGCCAGCAGCTCCTACATGAACACTGAAGCTTTCTTT | CASSSYMNTEAFF
TRBJ2-2 | NA | TRBD1 | TRBV14 | TGTGCCAGCAGCCTTTGGTGGGGACAGGGGAACACCGGGGAGCTGTTTTTT | CASSLWWGQGNTGELFF
TRBJ1-5 | few | TRBD1 | TRBV20-1 | TGCAGTGCTAGAGATGGCCGGACAGGGAACAATCAGCCCCAGCATTTT | CSARDGRTGNNQPQHF
TRBJ1-5 | many | TRBD1 | TRBV2 | TGTGCCAGCAGTGTAGGGCGGATGACAGGGGTTCAGCCCCAGCATTTT | CASSVGRMTGVQPQHF
TRBJ2-7 | many | TRBD2 | TRBV29-1 | TGCAGCGTTGGGGAGGGGCCCTACGAGCAGTACTTC | CSVGEGPYEQYF
TRBJ2-2 | many | TRBD2 | TRBV3-1 | TGTGCCAGCAGCCAAGGAACTAGCGGGTTTGGGCGGAGCACCGGGGAGCTGTTTTTT | CASSQGTSGFGRSTGELFF
TRBJ2-1 | many | TRBD2 | TRBV20-1 | TGCAGTGCGAACTTAGCGGGGGCCTACAATGAGCAGTTCTTC | CSANLAGAYNEQFF
TRBJ2-7 | many | TRBD1 | TRBV6-5 | TGTGCCAGCAGGGGACAGGGGCCCTACGAGCAGTACTTC | CASRGQGPYEQYF
TRBJ1-1 | NA | NA | TRBV10-3 | TGTGCCATCAGACGGCAGGACGACACTGAAGCTTTCTTT | CAIRRQDDTEAFF
TRBJ2-5 | many | TRBD2 | TRBV20-1 | TGCAGTGCTACCTTTCCGACTAGCGGGATGGAGACCCAGTACTTC | CSATFPTSGMETQYF
TRBJ1-1 | many | TRBD1 | TRBV20-1 | TGCAGTGCTGGGGGACAGTATAGATTCACTGAAGCTTTCTTT | CSAGGQYRFTEAFF
TRBJ1-5 | many | NA | TRBV6-2/TRBV6-3 | TGTGCCAGCACCGCGCACATCAATCAGCCCCAGCATTTT | CASTAHINQPQHF
TRBJ1-5 | NA | NA | TRBV7-2 | TGTGCCAGCAGCTTGGGGGGGCAGTACGGCCAACGGCCCCAGCATTTT | CASSLGGQYGQRPQHF